What follows are 25 T cell receptor beta chains derived from one specimen sequenced in a study of shared clonotypes between healthy human individuals. Sequencing used immunoSEQ multiplex PCR; TCRdb keeps in-frame clones, though not all of them. The sample records over a million clones, more than 75% being singletons. Sample: memory CD4+ T cells from PBMCs. Noted subset: CD45RA-negative fraction. The receptors come from a man aged 18 to 29 in good health. Some clones in this sample may be carry-over from other donors' samples.

The J gene is TRBJ1-4, the V gene TRBV6-1; possibly TRBD1 for D (5 bases). Looked up from germline, CDR1 is MNHNS and CDR2 is SASEGT. This CDR3 region has 14 residues. Trimming shortened V by 0 bases and J by 7 bases, and 9 bases separated the two germline ends. CDR3 loop: CASSEAGGGEKLFF. CDR3 DNA: TGTGCCAGCAGTGAAGCGGGGGGTGGTGAAAAACTGTTTTTT.

The DNA for the CDR3 is TGTGCCAGCAGCCCTTTCACCGGACTAGCTACCTACAATGAGCAGTTCTTC. Residues: CASSPFTGLATYNEQFF. This chain links TRBV7-9 with TRBJ2-1; 8 bases are a match to TRBD2. CDR1 and CDR2 from the germline V gene are SEHNR and FQNEAQ (reference sequence). Trimming took 5 bases from V and 2 from J; bases not matched to a gene: 11. The CDR3 spans 17 residues.

In its sample, this clone was seen a few times. V is TRBV7-9 and J is TRBJ1-3; 7 bases line up with TRBD1. The length of the CDR3 is 13 residues. From germline, CDR1 is SEHNR and CDR2 FQNEAQ (reference sequence). The junction had 7 bases not matched to a gene; V was cut back by 6 bases and J by 8 bases. Here the CDR3 reads CASSRDRADTIYF. The CDR3 region has the DNA TGTGCCAGCAGTCGAGACAGGGCGGACACCATATATTTT.

Ten or more counts support this clone. This rearrangement joins TRBV7-2 to TRBJ1-4; D gene ambiguous. Trimming took 5 bases from V and 8 from J, leaving 18 bases between them. The CDR3 loop spans 15 amino acids. From germline, CDR1 is SGHTA and CDR2 FQGNSA. Written as DNA, the CDR3 is TGTGCCAGCAGCCAAAGCAGGCGACCGGGGGAAAAACTGTTTTTT. Encoded protein: CASSQSRRPGEKLFF.

The rearrangement uses TRBV9 and TRBJ2-3, with 7 bases matching TRBD2. This CDR3 region has 15 residues. Per germline, CDR1 SGDLS and CDR2 YYNGEE. V was clipped by 4 bases and J by 0 bases; unmatched bases: 5. The CDR3 region is CASSSRDYSTDTQYF. The DNA of the CDR3 is TGTGCCAGCAGCTCCCGGGACTACAGCACAGATACGCAGTATTTT.

Turning to this clone: The sample has other DNA sequences that encode this CDR3 too. V is TRBV6-1 and J is TRBJ1-2; D not resolved. Trimming took 5 bases from V and 2 from J, leaving 12 bases between them. The CDR3 contains 14 residues. Per germline, CDR1 MNHNS and CDR2 SASEGT. The CDR3 here is CASSLGPPNYGYTF. For the CDR3, the DNA is TGTGCCAGCAGTCTAGGTCCGCCCAACTATGGCTACACCTTC.

This rearrangement joins TRBV7-2 to TRBJ2-5, with 9 bases that match TRBD1. J gave up 4 bases and V 4 bases, and 7 bases lay outside the gene matches. CDR1 SGHTA and CDR2 FQGNSA come from the germline V gene. The CDR3 spans 15 residues. The CDR3 spells CASSWGQGLGETQYF. In DNA form, the CDR3 reads TGTGCCAGCAGCTGGGGACAGGGTCTGGGAGAGACCCAGTACTTC.

V and J are TRBV11-2 and TRBJ2-5, with unresolved D. From germline, CDR1 is SGHAT and CDR2 FQNNGV. The CDR3 sequence is 14 residues long. With 1 base removed from V and 7 bases from J, the gap between germline ends came to 13 bases. In DNA form, the CDR3 reads TGTGCCAGCAGCTTAGTCGGCCCTGAAGGGACCCAGTACTTC. Encoded protein: CASSLVGPEGTQYF.

The chain couples TRBV2 to TRBJ2-5; unclear D gene. Trimming shortened V by 5 bases and J by 4 bases, and 11 bases separated the two germline ends. There are 13 residues in the CDR3. Looked up from germline, CDR1 is SNHLY and CDR2 is FYNNEI. CDR3 nucleotide sequence: TGTGCCAGCAGTTTGGGCACTCGAGAGACCCAGTACTTC. Residues: CASSLGTRETQYF. The full variable domain, in which reference TRBV2 and TRBJ2-5 provide the parts outside the CDR3, is EPEVTQTPSHQVTQMGQEVILRCVPISNHLYFYWYRQILGQKVEFLVSFYNNEISEKSEIFDDQFSVERPDGSNFTLKIRSTKLEDSAMYFCASSLGTRETQYFGPGTRLLVL.

This chain connects TRBV5-1 to TRBJ1-4, with a weak D call TRBD1 (5 bases). Germline-derived CDR1 and CDR2 are SGHRS and YFSETQ. The length of the CDR3 is 15 residues. The V end lost 0 bases, the J end lost 4 bases, and 10 bases lay between the germline ends. CDR3 in amino acids: CASSLDSQGNEKLFF. In nucleotides, the CDR3 is TGCGCCAGCAGCTTGGACTCCCAGGGTAATGAAAAACTGTTTTTT.

Of note for this clone: This sample also contains other DNA sequences that code for the same CDR3. CDR3 nucleotides: TGTGCTGGCGGGAACTATGGCTACACCTTC. This codes for CAGGNYGYTF. The gene calls are TRBV30 and TRBJ1-2; the D is unclear. CDR1 is GTSNPN, CDR2 SVGIG, per germline (reference sequence). This CDR3 is 10 amino acids long.

The sample holds a few counts of this clone. This chain joins TRBV7-2 and TRBJ1-4; possible D gene TRBD1, 5 bases. The V end was cut by 5 bases, the J end by 8 bases, with 21 bases between. The CDR3 contains 16 residues. Per the germline V gene, CDR1 is SGHTA and CDR2 is FQGNSA. As DNA, the CDR3 is TGTGCCAGCAGCCGTATTATAGGGGCTGGGTGGGAAAAACTGTTTTTT. This encodes CASSRIIGAGWEKLFF.

This clone was found once. The chain links TRBV2 to TRBJ2-5, with D tentatively TRBD1 (5 bases). Trimming shortened V by 2 bases and J by 0 bases, and 7 bases separated the two germline ends. Germline V CDR1 and CDR2: SNHLY, FYNNEI. The CDR3 is 14 residues long. The CDR3 nucleotides are TGTGCCAGCAGTGAACACAGGTACCAAGAGACCCAGTACTTC. This codes for CASSEHRYQETQYF.

The genes are TRBV18 and TRBJ2-1, with D possibly being TRBD1 or TRBD2 (5 bases each). Germline V gene lookup returns CDR1 KGHSH and CDR2 LQKENI. The CDR3 is 14 amino acids. Trimming left V 3 bases short and J 6 bases short, with 12 bases between. The CDR3 coding sequence is TGTGCCAGCTCACCCGCCCGGGGCCCCAATGAGCAGTTCTTC. Translating gives CASSPARGPNEQFF.

The chain joins TRBV11-2 to TRBJ1-1; 8 bases are a match to TRBD1. The J segment lost 2 bases and the V segment lost 4 bases, leaving 6 bases of the junction unmatched. Germline V CDR1 and CDR2: SGHAT, FQNNGV. The CDR3 runs 15 residues. This chain's CDR3 is CASSSQGASNTEAFF. The CDR3 DNA reads as TGTGCCAGCAGCTCTCAGGGGGCCTCTAACACTGAAGCTTTCTTT.

The CDR3 here is CASSLNPGLFYEQYF. CDR3 in DNA: TGTGCCAGCAGCTTGAATCCGGGACTATTCTACGAGCAGTACTTC. The rearrangement uses TRBV7-2 and TRBJ2-7; 7 nucleotides line up with TRBD2. V shed 3 bases and J 3 bases; nucleotides not matched to a gene: 8. CDR1 and CDR2 (germline): SGHTA, FQGNSA. This CDR3 has 15 residues.

This rearrangement joins TRBV12-5 to TRBJ1-1; no reliable D call. Between the trimmed V and J ends, which lost 9 bases and 7 bases, there was a span of 15 bases. The CDR3 covers 12 residues. In germline, CDR1 is LGHNT, CDR2 FRNRAP. The CDR3 is CASGQGYGEAFF. In DNA, the CDR3 is TGTGCTAGCGGCCAAGGGTACGGTGAAGCTTTCTTT.

The chain uses TRBV7-6 and TRBJ2-5; no firm D call. The CDR3 extends over 12 amino acids. V was trimmed by 6 bases and J by 5 bases, leaving 10 bases between them. Germline CDR1 and CDR2: SGHVS and FNYEAQ. As DNA, the CDR3 is TGTGCCAGCAGTCCCACGCGCGAGACCCAGTACTTC. This translates into CASSPTRETQYF.

This clone was found a few times. The V call is TRBV18, the J call TRBJ2-2, with 7 bases fitting TRBD1. This CDR3 region has 15 residues. CDR1 is KGHSH and CDR2 is LQKENI in the germline V gene. The V and J ends lost 0 bases and 5 bases, in that order; junction bases with no gene match: 3. The CDR3 protein is CASSPPSGGTGELFF. In nucleotides, the CDR3 is TGTGCCAGCTCACCACCCTCAGGGGGTACCGGGGAGCTGTTTTTT.

The chain uses TRBV5-4 and TRBJ2-5; the D is unclear. Germline V gene data show CDR1 as SGHNT and CDR2 as YYREEE (reference sequence). V lost 1 base and J 5 bases, leaving 12 bases between the germline ends. The CDR3 consists of 14 residues. The CDR3 DNA reads as TGTGCCAGCAGCTTGATAGCAAGTGAGGAGACCCAGTACTTC. This gives the protein CASSLIASEETQYF.

With regard to this clone: A read error may account for a junction end that differs from germline. V usage is TRBV4-1 and J usage is TRBJ2-1, with TRBD2 matching over 9 bases. Germline V gives CDR1 MGHRA, CDR2 YSYEKL. The CDR3 runs to 17 residues. CDR3 in amino acids: CASTQNRASGAYNEQFF. The DNA of the CDR3 is TGCGCCAGCACCCAAAACAGGGCTAGCGGGGCTTACAATGAGCAGTTCTTC.

The chain carries TRBV28 and TRBJ1-6; the D is unclear. V lost 5 bases and J lost 5, with 13 bases in between. The CDR3 runs to 15 residues. Germline V gene lookup returns CDR1 MDHEN and CDR2 SYDVKM. CDR3 region: CASSIALGNNSPLHF. Here the CDR3 DNA reads TGTGCCAGCAGTATAGCCCTGGGGAATAATTCACCCCTCCACTTT.

The chain recombines TRBV13 with TRBJ2-3, with 11 bases lining up with TRBD2. After removal of 3 bases from V and 6 bases from J, the junction contained 5 bases not matched to a gene. The CDR3 is 15 amino acids. Germline CDR1 PRHDT, CDR2 FYEKMQ (reference sequence). This CDR3 is CASSFSGRASDTQYF. As DNA, the CDR3 is TGTGCCAGCAGCTTTAGCGGGAGGGCGAGTGATACGCAGTATTTT.

Turning to this clone: The sample holds other DNA sequences that translate to the same CDR3. CDR3 loop: CSPDRQETQYF. The CDR3 DNA reads TGCAGTCCGGACAGACAAGAGACCCAGTACTTC. The rearrangement links TRBV20-1 to TRBJ2-5, with a weak D call TRBD1 (6 bases). CDR1 and CDR2 (germline): DFQATT, SNEGSKA (reference sequence). The CDR3 is 11 residues long. The V end lost 8 bases, the J end lost 2 bases, and 9 bases lay between the germline ends.

This clone has just one count. The rearrangement links TRBV28 to TRBJ2-7; 8 bases line up with TRBD2. The CDR3 spans 14 residues. Losses at the gene ends were 10 bases for V and 2 bases for J; bases not matched to a gene: 10. Germline loops: CDR1 MDHEN, CDR2 SYDVKM. This CDR3 reads CATLPTSAPYEQYF. In DNA form, the CDR3 reads TGTGCCACCCTCCCGACTAGCGCTCCCTACGAGCAGTACTTC.